The 20 T cell receptor beta chains below all came from one sample that was sequenced in a study of blood T cells in healthy people across ages. Alongside a J-beta primer mix, a sample-barcoded 5' primer served in a second PCR lasting roughly 7 to 11 cycles. One entry per CDR3 protein, called by TCRdb with MiXCR from the 5' RACE reads. The top ten hold less than 2.5% of the sample, which has over 1.5 million distinct CDR3 sequences, approximately 50% seen once. Source material: blood. The receptors shown here come from a woman between 40 and 55 years old in good health.

The chain carries TRBV3-1 and TRBJ2-3; a weak D match, TRBD2 (7 bases). Germline lookup yields CDR1 LGHDT and CDR2 YNNKEL (reference sequence). The CDR3 contains 16 residues. Trimming stripped 8 bases from V and 1 base from J, with 19 bases between. The CDR3 here is CASGLQGGMGTDTQYF. In DNA form, the CDR3 reads TGTGCCAGCGGTTTACAGGGAGGGATGGGCACAGATACGCAGTATTTT.

Remarks on this clonotype: Sequence at one end of the junction differs from germline and may be a read error. The chain links TRBV28 to TRBJ2-3, with D possibly matching TRBD1 (5 bases). This CDR3 comprises 12 residues. CDR1 is MDHEN, CDR2 SYDVKM, per germline. The CDR3 region is CASATGSDTRYF. The CDR3 nucleotides are TGTGCCAGCGCCACAGGTTCAGATACGCGGTATTTT.

The rearrangement uses TRBV24-1 and TRBJ2-1; 15 nucleotides match TRBD2. J was trimmed by 10 bases and V by 5 bases; bases with no gene match: 8. In germline, CDR1 is KGHDR, CDR2 SFDVKD. The CDR3 loop spans 16 amino acids. CDR3 loop: CATSGGLAGGPDEQFF. The CDR3 DNA follows: TGTGCCACCAGTGGCGGACTAGCGGGGGGGCCTGACGAGCAGTTCTTC.

This clonotype was detected once. The genes are TRBV5-1 and TRBJ1-2, with a possible D match to TRBD1 (6 bases). Trimming removed 3 bases from V and 7 bases from J, with 16 bases in between. This CDR3 is 14 amino acids long. CDR1 SGHRS and CDR2 YFSETQ come from the germline V gene. CDR3 residues: CASSSTTGLAGYTF. DNA for the CDR3: TGCGCCAGCAGCTCAACAACAGGGCTTGCTGGCTACACCTTC.

This clonotype was seen a handful of times. This rearrangement joins TRBV12-3 or TRBV12-4 to TRBJ2-3; D perhaps matches TRBD1 (6 bases). Trimming cost V 5 bases and J 1 base, with 13 bases left between them. The CDR3 covers 15 residues. CDR3 region: CASSPRPGGTDTQYF. DNA of the CDR3: TGTGCCAGCAGTCCCCGCCCAGGGGGCACAGATACGCAGTATTTT.

In this sample, this clonotype turned up a few times. The chain carries TRBV20-1 and TRBJ2-4; 8 bases match TRBD2. The J call may be wrong; the DNA end is better matched by TRBJ2-5. CDR3 length equals 15 residues. The germline V gene encodes CDR1 DFQATT and CDR2 SNEGSKA (reference sequence). The CDR3 sequence is CSARAPGLGAETQYF. The CDR3 DNA sequence: TGCAGTGCTAGGGCACCGGGACTAGGTGCCGAGACCCAGTACTTC.

This rearrangement joins TRBV7-9 to TRBJ2-5; weak D call: TRBD1 (6 bases). Germline CDR1 reads SEHNR; CDR2 reads FQNEAQ (reference sequence). V lost 3 bases and J 5 bases, leaving 19 bases between the germline ends. The CDR3 runs to 16 residues. CDR3 sequence: CASSFNRDEMWETQYF. In nucleotides, the CDR3 is TGTGCCAGCAGCTTTAACAGGGATGAGATGTGGGAGACCCAGTACTTC.

The V gene is TRBV24-1, the J gene TRBJ2-1; D might be TRBD2 (5 bases). Trimming cost V 7 bases and J 7 bases, with 13 bases left between them. The CDR3 spans 13 residues. Germline assignment: CDR1 KGHDR and CDR2 SFDVKD. CDR3 DNA sequence: TGTGCCACCAGCCGTCCGGGGAGTAATGAGCAGTTCTTC. This translates into CATSRPGSNEQFF.

This clonotype appeared a few times. CDR3 loop: CASSFYTSSYEQYF. The DNA for the CDR3 is TGTGCCAGCAGCTTCTATACGAGCTCCTACGAGCAGTACTTC. The J gene is TRBJ2-7, the V gene TRBV5-6; no reliable D call. Germline loops: CDR1 SGHDT, CDR2 YYEEEE. V lost 2 bases and J lost 0, with 9 bases in between. The CDR3 runs to 14 residues.

This clonotype appeared a few times. This chain connects TRBV24-1 to TRBJ2-4; the match to TRBD2 covers 12 bases. Germline lookup yields CDR1 KGHDR and CDR2 SFDVKD. The CDR3 consists of 15 residues. J was trimmed by 5 bases and V by 3 bases; bases with no gene match: 1. The DNA of the CDR3 is TGTGCCACCAGTGATCCTAGCGGGGGGGAAAACATTCAGTACTTC. Residues: CATSDPSGGENIQYF.

The chain is built from TRBV28 and TRBJ2-6; D remains unclear. This CDR3 contains 15 residues. Germline lookup yields CDR1 MDHEN and CDR2 SYDVKM. V lost 3 bases and J 2 bases, leaving 8 bases between the germline ends. CDR3 in amino acids: CASSFPTPGANVLTF. Written as DNA, the CDR3 is TGTGCCAGCAGTTTCCCCACCCCTGGGGCCAACGTCCTGACTTTC.

This clonotype was detected a few times. V is TRBV6-5 and J is TRBJ2-6; D gene uncertain. Trimming cost V 6 bases and J 0 bases, with 9 bases left between them. CDR1 and CDR2 from the germline V gene are MNHEY and SVGAGI. The CDR3 contains 15 residues. CDR3 sequence: CASSRHVSGANVLTF. As DNA, the CDR3 is TGTGCCAGCAGCCGACATGTCTCTGGGGCCAACGTCCTGACTTTC.

The J gene is TRBJ2-7, the V gene TRBV6-2 or TRBV6-3, with 7 bases lining up with TRBD1. The CDR3 covers 17 residues. V trimming: 4 bases; J trimming: 0 bases; junction bases outside the gene matches: 12. CDR1 and CDR2 from the germline V gene are MNHEY and SVGEGT. The CDR3 nucleotides are TGTGCCAGCAGTTTCCCCTCGACAGGGCCCACCTCCTACGAGCAGTACTTC. Amino acid sequence: CASSFPSTGPTSYEQYF.

This clonotype appeared a few times. V usage is TRBV4-2 and J usage is TRBJ1-4, with D possibly matching TRBD1 (5 bases). Trimming cost V 0 bases and J 6 bases, with 8 bases left between them. Germline CDR1 is LGHNA and CDR2 is YNFKEQ. There are 14 residues in the CDR3. The CDR3 DNA follows: TGTGCCAGCAGCCAAGAGGAAGGGGATGAAAAACTGTTTTTT. Translating gives CASSQEEGDEKLFF.

The chain uses TRBV6-2 or TRBV6-3 and TRBJ2-5; D is unresolved. CDR1 MNHEY and CDR2 SVGEGT come from the germline V gene. CDR3 length: 14 amino acids. V was clipped by 3 bases and J by 4 bases, with 12 bases between them. CDR3 bases: TGTGCCAGCAGTTATCGAGGAGAGGTAGAGACCCAGTACTTC. Translation gives CASSYRGEVETQYF.

The table lists this clonotype with a count of one. V gene TRBV2 combines with J gene TRBJ2-2, with no clear D. V gave up 2 bases and J gave up 2 bases, with 9 bases separating them. Looked up from germline, CDR1 is SNHLY and CDR2 is FYNNEI. CDR3 length: 15 amino acids. CDR3 bases: TGTGCCAGCAGTGAATTTTACGAAAACACCGGGGAGCTGTTTTTT. Translating gives CASSEFYENTGELFF.

This chain connects TRBV7-3 to TRBJ2-1, with 11 bases fitting TRBD2. This CDR3 has 17 residues. With V trimmed by 5 bases and J by 1 base, 7 bases remained unmatched. The V gene's germline CDR1 is SGHTA and CDR2 FQGTGA. CDR3 sequence (DNA): TGTGCCAGCAGCCGCGGGGGGACTAGCGGTTCCTACAATGAGCAGTTCTTC. It translates to CASSRGGTSGSYNEQFF.

This clonotype has a handful of counts. The chain links TRBV5-1 to TRBJ2-5; 13 bases align to TRBD2. V shed 4 bases, J shed 0 bases, and the junction held 9 bases outside the gene matches. The CDR3 has 18 amino acids. The germline gives CDR1 SGHRS, CDR2 YFSETQ. CDR3 loop: CASSTTGTSGVYQETQYF. The CDR3 DNA reads as TGCGCCAGCAGCACAACCGGGACTAGCGGGGTGTACCAAGAGACCCAGTACTTC.

V is TRBV10-3 and J is TRBJ2-1, with TRBD1 identical over 11 bases. This CDR3 is built from 18 residues. V was clipped by 6 bases and J by 12 bases; unmatched bases: 22. Germline CDR1 is ENHRY and CDR2 is SYGVKD. The DNA of the CDR3 is TGTGCCATCAGCCCGGGACAGGGGTTCGGGACAGGGGGGGACCCGCAGTTCTTC. Its translation: CAISPGQGFGTGGDPQFF.

The chain carries TRBV20-1 and TRBJ2-7; 7 nucleotides match TRBD2. CDR3 size: 13 residues. Germline CDR1 DFQATT, CDR2 SNEGSKA (reference sequence). The J segment lost 3 bases and the V segment lost 6 bases, leaving 8 bases of the junction unmatched. The CDR3 spells CSAESGDGYEQYF. The CDR3 nucleotides read TGCAGTGCCGAAAGCGGGGATGGCTACGAGCAGTACTTC.